The next 15 T cell receptor beta chains were all read from a single sample in a study of T cells in women clearing cervical HPV infection. The data were produced by immunoSEQ multiplex PCR, yet TCRdb's version contains in-frame clones alone and is incomplete. The table lists approximately 30,000 clones, with approximately 3.7% in the top ten. Sample: blood buffy coat. The receptors originated from a woman aged 18-70 years with a cervical HPV16 infection that either progressed to CIN3+ or cleared (not recorded which).

In the case of this clone: Sequencing ends 3 residues short of the CDR3 end; the germline J gene provides the rest. The chain joins TRBV9 to TRBJ2-2, with 7 nucleotides matching TRBD1. The CDR3 loop spans 15 amino acids. Trimming at V came to 4 bases and at J to 4 bases, leaving 7 bases not matched to a gene. CDR1 is SGDLS, CDR2 YYNGEE, per germline. CDR3 bases read: TGTGCCAGCAGCCCCCTGGGACAGATCACCGGGGAG. Translation gives CASSPLGQITGE. In full, the CDR3 is CASSPLGQITGELFF.

About this clone: The read terminates 3 residues before the CDR3 end, so the remaining end is supplied by the germline J gene. The chain joins TRBV20-1 to TRBJ2-1, with 12 nucleotides matching TRBD1. Germline V gives CDR1 DFQATT, CDR2 SNEGSKA (reference sequence). V was pared by 6 bases and J by 7 bases, with 7 bases of the junction left unmatched. CDR3 size: 14 residues. CDR3 DNA, as far as it was read: TGCAGTGCCACCGGGACAGGGGGCTTGAATGAG. Translated: CSATGTGGLNE. The full CDR3 protein reads CSATGTGGLNEQFF.

Worth noting for this clone: The CDR3 goes on 3 residues after the read ends, and that part is filled in from the germline J gene. Other DNA sequences in the sample encode the same CDR3. J is TRBJ2-7 and V is TRBV20-1; TRBD2 matches 8 bases. Germline V gives CDR1 DFQATT, CDR2 SNEGSKA (reference sequence). V lost 0 bases and J lost 4; bases outside the gene matches: 5. The CDR3 has 14 amino acids. This chain's CDR3 is CSARDEAGAYEQYF. The part of the CDR3 DNA that was read is TGCAGTGCTAGAGATGAAGCGGGAGCATACGAG.

Note on this clone: From the germline J gene comes the end of the CDR3, since the read stops 3 residues before it. This sequence joins TRBV6-1 and TRBJ2-2, with 10 nucleotides matching TRBD1. CDR1 and CDR2 (germline): MNHNS, SASEGT. This CDR3 region has 15 residues. CDR3: CASSDRTGGGEKLFF. The part of the CDR3 DNA that was read is TGTGCCAGCAGTGATAGGACAGGGGGAGGTGAAAAG.

Turning to this clone: The observed sequence ends 3 residues before the CDR3 terminus, with the missing tail filled in from the germline J gene. The J gene is TRBJ2-1, the V gene TRBV7-9, with 12 bases fitting TRBD2. Germline values: CDR1 SEHNR, CDR2 FQNEAQ (reference sequence). CDR3 length equals 15 residues. V lost 3 bases, J lost 9 bases, and 6 bases stayed unmatched. The CDR3 loop is CASSLETSGRSEQFF. Incomplete CDR3 DNA: TGTGCCAGCAGCTTGGAGACTAGCGGGAGATCTGAG.

Concerning this clone itself: The CDR3 goes on 3 residues after the read ends, and that part is filled in from the germline J gene. The rearrangement joins TRBV5-6 to TRBJ2-1; TRBD2 agrees at 10 bases. Trimming cost V 1 base and J 7 bases; bases outside gene matches: 5. CDR1 is SGHDT, CDR2 YYEEEE, per germline. The CDR3 spans 15 residues. The part of the CDR3 DNA that was read is TGTGCCAGCAGCTTGATGGTAGCGGGAGGTAATGAG. It encodes CASSLMVAGGNE. The entire CDR3 protein reads CASSLMVAGGNEQFF.

In the case of this clone: The read is 3 residues too short to cover the CDR3 end, so that end is filled in from the germline J gene. The gene calls are TRBV19 and TRBJ2-3; D gene unclear. The CDR3 totals 12 residues. CDR1 and CDR2 from the germline V gene are LNHDA and SQIVND (reference sequence). V was cut by 5 bases and J by 3 bases, with 6 bases left in between. CDR3 DNA, as far as it was read: TGTGCCAGTAGTCCCTCGACAGATACG. Translated: CASSPSTDT. The full CDR3 reads CASSPSTDTQYF. Drawing the rest from reference TRBV19 and TRBJ2-3, the complete variable domain is DGGITQSPKYLFRKEGQNVTLSCEQNLNHDAMYWYRQDPGQGLRLIYYSQIVNDFQKGDIAEGYSVSREKKESFPLTVTSAQKNPTAFYLCASSPSTDTQYFGPGTRLTVL.

About this clone itself: The read stops 3 residues short of the end of the CDR3; the missing end is completed from the germline J gene. This sequence joins TRBV19 and TRBJ2-1; a weak D match, TRBD2 (7 bases). The CDR3 is made up of 14 amino acids. V lost 5 bases to trimming and J lost 7 bases, with 15 bases between them. Germline CDR1 is LNHDA and CDR2 is SQIVND (reference sequence). This CDR3 is CASSGGGGVNEQFF. The DNA read from the CDR3 is TGTGCCAGTAGTGGGGGAGGGGGGGTGAATGAG.

As for this clone: The observed sequence ends 3 residues before the CDR3 terminus, with the missing tail filled in from the germline J gene. The chain combines TRBV28 with TRBJ2-2; the D gene is possibly TRBD1 (6 bases). CDR1 and CDR2 (germline): MDHEN, SYDVKM. The CDR3 runs to 12 residues. The chain's CDR3 is CASSSTGFWLFF. The CDR3 bases that were read are TGTGCCAGCAGTTCTACAGGGTTTTGG.

CDR3 loop: CSARGLAGDGAGELFF. The sequenced CDR3 bases are TGCAGCGCCCGAGGACTAGCGGGAGATGGCGCCGGGGAG. The gene calls are TRBV29-1 and TRBJ2-2, with 13 bases that match TRBD2. The read terminates 3 residues ahead of where the CDR3 ends, so the germline J gene completes it. Unmatched junction bases numbered 11, after V lost 7 bases and J lost 6 bases. The length of the CDR3 is 16 residues. CDR1 and CDR2 (germline): SQVTM, ANQGSEA.

On this clone itself: The DNA ends 3 residues before the CDR3 does, and the rest of the CDR3 is filled in from the germline J gene. This chain uses TRBV7-2 with TRBJ2-7; the D gene is possibly TRBD2 (6 bases). Germline lookup yields CDR1 SGHTA and CDR2 FQGNSA. The ends were cut back, 5 bases at V and 1 base at J, with 9 bases in the middle. CDR3 length: 13 amino acids. The CDR3 bases that were read are TGTGCCAGCAGCAAGGGACTTTCCTACGAG. This gives the protein CASSKGLSYE. The CDR3 in its entirety is CASSKGLSYEQYF.

The covered CDR3 bases are TGTGCCAGCCAACCCAGGGAGGGATTCTACGAG. Protein product: CASQPREGFYE. From start to end, the CDR3 is CASQPREGFYEQYF. The chain couples TRBV4-2 to TRBJ2-7; 7 bases line up with TRBD2. The CDR3 end falls 3 residues outside the read, so it is completed with the germline J gene. V shed 8 bases and J 3 bases; nucleotides not matched to a gene: 10. Germline values: CDR1 LGHNA, CDR2 YNFKEQ. CDR3 size: 14 residues.

A word on this clone: The read halts 3 residues ahead of the CDR3 end, with the missing end drawn from the germline J gene. The chain recombines TRBV19 with TRBJ2-3; 7 bases are a match to TRBD2. The CDR3 is 16 residues long. V was pared by 5 bases and J by 1 base, with 9 bases of the junction left unmatched. Per germline, CDR1 LNHDA and CDR2 SQIVND (reference sequence). The chain's CDR3 is CASSFTLALGTDTQYF. The CDR3 DNA, read in part, is TGTGCCAGTAGTTTTACACTAGCGTTGGGCACAGATACG. Full variable domain (remainder filled in from reference TRBV19 and TRBJ2-3): DGGITQSPKYLFRKEGQNVTLSCEQNLNHDAMYWYRQDPGQGLRLIYYSQIVNDFQKGDIAEGYSVSREKKESFPLTVTSAQKNPTAFYLCASSFTLALGTDTQYFGPGTRLTVL.

Regarding this clone: The CDR3 is cut off 3 residues early in the read; its end comes from the germline J gene. This rearrangement joins TRBV5-1 to TRBJ2-3, with D unclear. CDR3 length equals 14 residues. V lost 4 bases and J 2 bases, leaving 11 bases between the germline ends. The germline V gene has CDR1 SGHRS and CDR2 YFSETQ. CDR3 DNA, as far as it was read: TGCGCCAGCAGCAACGGTATCTCCACAGATACG. Translation: CASSNGISTDT. The CDR3 in its entirety is CASSNGISTDTQYF.

About this clone: Sequencing ends 3 residues short of the CDR3 end; the germline J gene provides the rest. This sequence joins TRBV20-1 and TRBJ2-1; TRBD2 aligns across 8 bases. The CDR3 totals 16 residues. The J segment lost 0 bases and the V segment lost 3 bases, leaving 7 bases of the junction unmatched. Germline V CDR1 and CDR2: DFQATT, SNEGSKA (reference sequence). The CDR3 is CSARGGRWSSYNEQFF. The sequenced part of the CDR3 DNA is TGCAGTGCTAGGGGCGGGAGGTGGAGCTCCTACAATGAG.